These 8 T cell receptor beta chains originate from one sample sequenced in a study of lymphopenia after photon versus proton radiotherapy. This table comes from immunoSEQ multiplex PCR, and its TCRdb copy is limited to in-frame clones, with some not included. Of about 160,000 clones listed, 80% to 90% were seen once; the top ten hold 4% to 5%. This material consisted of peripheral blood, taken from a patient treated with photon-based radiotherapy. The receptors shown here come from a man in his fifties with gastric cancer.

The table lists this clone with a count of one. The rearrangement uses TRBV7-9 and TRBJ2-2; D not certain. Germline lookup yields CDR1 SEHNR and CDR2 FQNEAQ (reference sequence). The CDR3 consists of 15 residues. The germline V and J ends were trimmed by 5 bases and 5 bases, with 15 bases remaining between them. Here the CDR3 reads CASSPRIGRTGELFF. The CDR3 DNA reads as TGTGCCAGCAGCCCGAGAATAGGGCGAACCGGGGAGCTGTTTTTT.

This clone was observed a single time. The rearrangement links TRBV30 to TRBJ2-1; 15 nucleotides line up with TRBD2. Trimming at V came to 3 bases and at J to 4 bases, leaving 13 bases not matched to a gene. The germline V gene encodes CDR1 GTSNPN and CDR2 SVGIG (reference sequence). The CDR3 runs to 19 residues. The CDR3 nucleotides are TGTGCCTGGAGGGGGACTAGCGGGAGGACCCAAACTAGATACAATGAGCAGTTCTTC. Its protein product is CAWRGTSGRTQTRYNEQFF. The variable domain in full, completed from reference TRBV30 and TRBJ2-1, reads SQTIHQWPATLVQPVGSPLSLECTVEGTSNPNLYWYRQAAGRGLQLLFYSVGIGQISSEVPQNLSASRPQDRQFILSSKKLLLSDSGFYLCAWRGTSGRTQTRYNEQFFGPGTRLTVL.

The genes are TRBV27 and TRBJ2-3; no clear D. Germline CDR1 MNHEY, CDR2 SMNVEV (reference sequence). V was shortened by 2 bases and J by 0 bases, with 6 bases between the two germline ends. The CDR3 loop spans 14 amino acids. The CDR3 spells CASSLASSTDTQYF. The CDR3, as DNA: TGTGCCAGCAGTTTAGCGTCGAGCACAGATACGCAGTATTTT.

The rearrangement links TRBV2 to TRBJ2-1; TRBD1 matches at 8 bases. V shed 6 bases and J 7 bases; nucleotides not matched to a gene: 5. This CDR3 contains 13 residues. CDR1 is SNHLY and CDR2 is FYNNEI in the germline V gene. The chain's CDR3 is CASSGQGRNEQFF. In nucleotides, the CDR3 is TGTGCCAGCAGCGGACAGGGACGAAATGAGCAGTTCTTC.

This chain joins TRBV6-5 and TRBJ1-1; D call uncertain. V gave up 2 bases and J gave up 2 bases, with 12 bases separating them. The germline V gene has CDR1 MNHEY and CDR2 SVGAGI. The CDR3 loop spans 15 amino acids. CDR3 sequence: CASSYLAQPNTEAFF. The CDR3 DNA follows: TGTGCCAGCAGTTACCTGGCTCAGCCTAACACTGAAGCTTTCTTT.

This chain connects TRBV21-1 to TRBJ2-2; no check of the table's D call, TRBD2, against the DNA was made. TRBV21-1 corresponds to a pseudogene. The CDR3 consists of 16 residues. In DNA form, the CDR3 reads TGTGCCAGCAGACCCCAGCGGGAGGGCCAATCCGGGGAGCTGTTTTTT. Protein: CASRPQREGQSGELFF.

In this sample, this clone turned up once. The CDR3 loop is CASSLGTAGGPGEQFF. CDR3 nucleotides: TGCGCCAGCAGCTTGGGTACAGCGGGAGGGCCGGGGGAGCAGTTCTTC. The chain employs TRBV5-1 and TRBJ2-1; TRBD2 matches at 10 bases. The CDR3 totals 16 residues. The germline V gene encodes CDR1 SGHRS and CDR2 YFSETQ. V trimming: 0 bases; J trimming: 10 bases; junction bases outside the gene matches: 10.

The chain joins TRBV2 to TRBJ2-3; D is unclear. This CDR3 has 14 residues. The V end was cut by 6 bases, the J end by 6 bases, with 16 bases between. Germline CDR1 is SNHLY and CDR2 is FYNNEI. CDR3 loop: CASSQPGSKDTQYF. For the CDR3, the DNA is TGTGCCAGCAGCCAGCCCGGGTCCAAGGATACGCAGTATTTT.